This TCR beta chain was identified in a study of shared clonotypes between healthy human individuals. Memory CD4+ cells were the fraction left after CD45RA+ naive selection. Study results and caveats: The study found 4.5% to 5% of naive CD4 clonotypes shared across several donors. All-four-donor shared clonotypes had higher generation probabilities than non-shared clonotypes did. The diversity represented, both genetic and in exposure history, was limited by few donors.

J was trimmed by 7 bases and V by 8 bases; bases with no gene match: 3. The CDR3 consists of 13 residues. Germline V CDR1 and CDR2: SNHLY, FYNNEI. About this clone itself: Antigen: not known. Other DNA sequences in this sample translate to the same CDR3.

Method: immunoSEQ multiplex PCR; TCRdb's copy keeps in-frame clones and lacks some. The sample comprises some 500,000 clones, about 95% of which are singletons, and about 0.054% rests with the top ten. Specimen: naive CD4+ T cells sorted from blood. The subset is: CD45RA+ positively selected. The receptor's source is a woman aged 25 to 39 in good health. The chain employs TRBV2 and TRBJ1-6, with TRBD1 matching over 9 bases. The CDR3 coding sequence is TGTGCCAGCGGCGGACAGGGGAATTCACCCCTCCACTTT. Its protein product is CASGGQGNSPLHF.